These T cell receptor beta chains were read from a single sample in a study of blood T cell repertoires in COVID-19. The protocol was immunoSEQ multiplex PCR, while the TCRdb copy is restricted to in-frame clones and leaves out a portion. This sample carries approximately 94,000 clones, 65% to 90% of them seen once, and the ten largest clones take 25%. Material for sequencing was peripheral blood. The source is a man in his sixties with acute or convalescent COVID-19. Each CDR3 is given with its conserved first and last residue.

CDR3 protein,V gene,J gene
CASSPGFRDYTF,TRBV18,TRBJ1-2
CASSNRQEEAFF,TRBV6-2/TRBV6-3,TRBJ1-1
CASSTDRGPGYTF,TRBV5-6,TRBJ1-2
CSVEEGYTRDYTF,TRBV29-1,TRBJ1-2
CASSLSGKYNEQFF,TRBV11-2,TRBJ2-1
CSVQGAYNSPLHF,TRBV29-1,TRBJ1-6
CASSPSRLAETQYF,TRBV7-2,TRBJ2-5
CASSFRRGEAFF,TRBV27,TRBJ1-1
CATSTTGEIFYEQYF,TRBV6-6,TRBJ2-7
CASRTRGPRNIAKNIQYF,TRBV21-1,TRBJ2-4
CASSLIQGEQPQHF,TRBV6-5,TRBJ1-5
CATSSEQGWNQPQHF,TRBV15,TRBJ1-5
CASSFSTSDTQYF,TRBV7-2,TRBJ2-3
CASLEAGRGGLNTEAFF,TRBV2,TRBJ1-1
CASRIRGVNQPQHF,TRBV28,TRBJ1-5
CASSTEEPYGYTF,TRBV19,TRBJ1-2
CASRLQHGQGYEQYF,TRBV27,TRBJ2-7
CASSFKAGGNNEQFF,TRBV11-2,TRBJ2-1
CSASKQGRGYTF,TRBV20-1,TRBJ1-2
CASSLTGRDTQYF,TRBV6-4,TRBJ2-3
CASSRGQGTYEQYF,TRBV19,TRBJ2-7
CASTTGGALGANVLTF,TRBV19,TRBJ2-6
CASSVGSENNSPLHF,TRBV9,TRBJ1-6
CASTTPSGGNTGELFF,TRBV5-5,TRBJ2-2
CASSETGFGRNTEAFF,TRBV2,TRBJ1-1
CASSESQGANSPLHF,TRBV10-1,TRBJ1-6
CASSSDRGRPINTGELFF,TRBV18,TRBJ2-2
CASSFWGRTRGGYQPQHF,TRBV5-6,TRBJ1-5
CATSEQDRNYGYTF,TRBV24-1,TRBJ1-2
CASSWLPGRGNEKLFF,TRBV5-8,TRBJ1-4
CASSLREKGTDTQYF,TRBV28,TRBJ2-3
CASSVGAGTMNTEAFF,TRBV9,TRBJ1-1
CASSLPLTGNYGYTF,TRBV5-1,TRBJ1-2
CASSLEFIGSAAYNEQFF,TRBV7-8,TRBJ2-1
CASRPLGATGAIPSYGYTF,TRBV7-9,TRBJ1-2
CASRRTLAGGRETQYF,TRBV19,TRBJ2-5
CASSQGQWGPRVWELFF,TRBV3-1/TRBV3-2,TRBJ2-2
CATSRDAEGYTF,TRBV15,TRBJ1-2
CASSLGGTGGTEAFF,TRBV5-1,TRBJ1-1
CASSYTTGNEQYF,TRBV6-2/TRBV6-3,TRBJ2-7
CASSEGQGGYYEQYF,TRBV9,TRBJ2-7
CASTPTSRGLETQYF,TRBV28,TRBJ2-5
CASSELQGARYGYTF,TRBV25-1,TRBJ1-2
CATNRGPGELFF,TRBV12-3/TRBV12-4,TRBJ2-2
CASSIQGRRGNQPQHF,TRBV19,TRBJ1-5
CASSHRLAGTNTGELFF,TRBV3-1/TRBV3-2,TRBJ2-2
CASSSFPGTGAGELFF,TRBV27,TRBJ2-2
CASSHSSGGASNEQFF,TRBV4-2,TRBJ2-1
CASSLRQASNTEAFF,TRBV7-9,TRBJ1-1
CASSQVSGNSPLHF,TRBV3-1/TRBV3-2,TRBJ1-6